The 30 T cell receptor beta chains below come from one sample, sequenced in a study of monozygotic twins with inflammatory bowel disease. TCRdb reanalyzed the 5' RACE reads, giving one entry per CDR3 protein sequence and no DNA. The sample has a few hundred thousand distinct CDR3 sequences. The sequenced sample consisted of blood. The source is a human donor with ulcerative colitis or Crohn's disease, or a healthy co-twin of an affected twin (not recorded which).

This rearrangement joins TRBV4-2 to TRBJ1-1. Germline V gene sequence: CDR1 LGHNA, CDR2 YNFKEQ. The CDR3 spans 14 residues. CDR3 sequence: CASSLERTNTEAFF.

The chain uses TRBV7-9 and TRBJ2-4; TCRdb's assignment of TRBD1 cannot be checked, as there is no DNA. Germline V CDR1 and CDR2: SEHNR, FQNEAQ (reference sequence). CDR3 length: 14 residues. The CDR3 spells CASSEGQGDHIQYF.

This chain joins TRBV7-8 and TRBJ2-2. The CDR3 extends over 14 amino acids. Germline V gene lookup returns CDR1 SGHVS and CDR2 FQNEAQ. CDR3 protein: CASWILGIPGELFF. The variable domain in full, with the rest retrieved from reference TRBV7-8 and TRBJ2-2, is GAGVSQSPRYKVAKRGQDVALRCDPISGHVSLFWYQQALGQGPEFLTYFQNEAQLDKSGLPSDRFFAERPEGSVSTLKIQRTQQEDSAVYLCASWILGIPGELFFGEGSRLTVL.

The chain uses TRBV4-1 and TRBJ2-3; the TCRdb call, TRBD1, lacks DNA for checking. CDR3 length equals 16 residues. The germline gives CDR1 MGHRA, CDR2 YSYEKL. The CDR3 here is CASSQDQGAHTDTQYF.

The CDR3 here is CASSTSAGTGTYGYTF. This chain connects TRBV5-1 to TRBJ1-2; TCRdb selects TRBD1, and the lack of DNA leaves this call unchecked. The CDR3 is 16 amino acids. Per the germline V gene, CDR1 is SGHRS and CDR2 is YFSETQ.

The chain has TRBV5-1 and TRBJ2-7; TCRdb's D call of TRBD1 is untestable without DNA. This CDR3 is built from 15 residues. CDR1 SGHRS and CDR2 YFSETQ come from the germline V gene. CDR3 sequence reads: CASTDSPTGVGEQYF.

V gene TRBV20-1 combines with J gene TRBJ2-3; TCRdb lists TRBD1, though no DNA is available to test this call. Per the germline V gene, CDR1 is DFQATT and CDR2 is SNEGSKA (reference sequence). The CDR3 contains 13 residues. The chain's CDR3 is CSASRGRTDTQYF.

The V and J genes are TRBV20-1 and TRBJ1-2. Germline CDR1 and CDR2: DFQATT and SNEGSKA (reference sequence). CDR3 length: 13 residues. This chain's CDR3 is CSARGGGYYGYTF.

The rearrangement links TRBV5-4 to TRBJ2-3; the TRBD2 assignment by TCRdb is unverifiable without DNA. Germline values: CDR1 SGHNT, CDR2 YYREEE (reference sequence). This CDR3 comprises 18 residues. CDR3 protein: CASNLRLAGSGRTDTQYF.

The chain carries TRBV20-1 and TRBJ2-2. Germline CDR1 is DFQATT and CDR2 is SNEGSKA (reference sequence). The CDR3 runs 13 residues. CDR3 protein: CSASGITTGELFF.

CDR3 sequence: CASSPSLTTTNEKLFF. J is TRBJ1-4 and V is TRBV5-5. The CDR3 spans 16 residues. Germline CDR1 SGHKS, CDR2 YYEKEE (reference sequence).

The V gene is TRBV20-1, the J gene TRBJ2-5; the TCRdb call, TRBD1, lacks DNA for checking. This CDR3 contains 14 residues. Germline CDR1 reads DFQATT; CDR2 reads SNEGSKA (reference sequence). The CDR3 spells CSAGGRGSEETQYF.

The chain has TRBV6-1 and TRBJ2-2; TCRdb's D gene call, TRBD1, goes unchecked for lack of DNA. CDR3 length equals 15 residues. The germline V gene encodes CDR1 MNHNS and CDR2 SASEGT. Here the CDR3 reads CASRRTGGSTGELFF.

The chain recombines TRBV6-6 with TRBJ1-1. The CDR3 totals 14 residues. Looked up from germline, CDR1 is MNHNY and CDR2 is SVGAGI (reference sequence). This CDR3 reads CASRREGEGTEAFF.

The CDR3 sequence is CASSYSKLAGGNTQYF. J is TRBJ2-3 and V is TRBV6-5; TCRdb reports TRBD2, a call that lacks DNA to check it against. Germline lookup yields CDR1 MNHEY and CDR2 SVGAGI. CDR3 length equals 16 residues.

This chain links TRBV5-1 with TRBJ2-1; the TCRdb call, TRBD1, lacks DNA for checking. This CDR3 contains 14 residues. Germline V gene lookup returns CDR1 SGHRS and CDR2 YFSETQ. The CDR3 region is CASSRSTGLNEQFF.

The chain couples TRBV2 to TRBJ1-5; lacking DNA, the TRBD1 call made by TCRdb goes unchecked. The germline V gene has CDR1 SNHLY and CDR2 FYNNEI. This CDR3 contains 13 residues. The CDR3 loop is CASGNRGLQPQHF. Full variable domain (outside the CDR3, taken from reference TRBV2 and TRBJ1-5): EPEVTQTPSHQVTQMGQEVILRCVPISNHLYFYWYRQILGQKVEFLVSFYNNEISEKSEIFDDQFSVERPDGSNFTLKIRSTKLEDSAMYFCASGNRGLQPQHFGDGTRLSIL.

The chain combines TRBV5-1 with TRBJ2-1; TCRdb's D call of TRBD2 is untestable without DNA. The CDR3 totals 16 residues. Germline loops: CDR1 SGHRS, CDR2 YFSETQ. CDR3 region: CASSFGTSGGLGEQFF.

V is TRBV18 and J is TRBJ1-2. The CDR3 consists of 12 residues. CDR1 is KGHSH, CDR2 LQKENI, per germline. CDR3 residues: CASSPTTDGYTF.

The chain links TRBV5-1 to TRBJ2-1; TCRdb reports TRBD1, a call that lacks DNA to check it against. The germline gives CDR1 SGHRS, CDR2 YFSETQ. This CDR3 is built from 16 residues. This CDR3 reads CASSLSPDRVVNEQFF.

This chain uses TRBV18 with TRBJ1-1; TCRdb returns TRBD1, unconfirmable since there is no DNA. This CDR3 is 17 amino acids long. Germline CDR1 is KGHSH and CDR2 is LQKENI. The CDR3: CASSPHRHDRMNTEAFF.

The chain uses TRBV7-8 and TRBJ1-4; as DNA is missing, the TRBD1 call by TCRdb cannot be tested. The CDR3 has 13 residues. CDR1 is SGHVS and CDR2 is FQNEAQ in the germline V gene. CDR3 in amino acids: CASSLTGHEKLFF.

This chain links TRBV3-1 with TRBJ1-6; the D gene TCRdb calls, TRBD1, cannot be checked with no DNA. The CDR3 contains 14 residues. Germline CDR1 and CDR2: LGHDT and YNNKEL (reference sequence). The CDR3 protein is CASSSRGSGSPLHF.

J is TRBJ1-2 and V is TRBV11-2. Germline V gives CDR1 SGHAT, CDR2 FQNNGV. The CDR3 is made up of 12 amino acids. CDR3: CASSLASMGYTF.

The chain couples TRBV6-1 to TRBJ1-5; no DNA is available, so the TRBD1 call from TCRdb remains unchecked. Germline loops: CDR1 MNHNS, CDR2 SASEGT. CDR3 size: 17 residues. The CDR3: CASSDFPGPLTNQPQHF.

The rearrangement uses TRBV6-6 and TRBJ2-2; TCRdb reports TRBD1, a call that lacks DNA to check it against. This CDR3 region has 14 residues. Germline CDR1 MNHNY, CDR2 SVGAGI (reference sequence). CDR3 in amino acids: CASFGGVRTGELFF.

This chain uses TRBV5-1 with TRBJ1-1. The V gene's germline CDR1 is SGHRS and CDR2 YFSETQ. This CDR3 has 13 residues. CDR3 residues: CASSEDRYTEAFF.

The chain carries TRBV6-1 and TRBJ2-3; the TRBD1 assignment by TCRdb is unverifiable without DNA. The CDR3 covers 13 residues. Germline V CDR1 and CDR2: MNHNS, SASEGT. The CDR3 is CASSIGQPDTQYF.

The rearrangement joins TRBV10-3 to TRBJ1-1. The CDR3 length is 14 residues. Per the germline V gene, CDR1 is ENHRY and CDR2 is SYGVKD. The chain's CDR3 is CAISESEGYTEAFF.

The CDR3 protein is CSAPGQDNTEAFF. The V call is TRBV20-1, the J call TRBJ1-1; there is no DNA to check the TCRdb D call of TRBD1. CDR1 is DFQATT and CDR2 is SNEGSKA in the germline V gene (reference sequence). The CDR3 loop spans 13 amino acids.